Reported below is one T cell receptor (beta chain). The clone's antigen remains unknown. Base quality data are lacking; no much larger clone is found one base away. Relative to germline, V is 3 bases shorter and J is 6 bases shorter, with 9 bases between their ends. From cysteine to phenylalanine, the CDR3 is 13 amino acids long. CDR3 DNA is the only sequence kept; it has 39 bases, read in frame from the first base. Per the germline V gene, KGHSH is the CDR1 and LQKENI is the CDR2. These data originate in a study of CD8 T cells in ankylosing spondylitis (dated by TCRdb to 2016 to 2017). Regarding the study in general: T cell receptor beta repertoires were profiled in healthy donors and ankylosing spondylitis patients so that disease-linked TCR variants could be found. In total, the full study cohort was made up of about 110 healthy donors and 25 to 30 ankylosing spondylitis patients. Peripheral blood was sampled, and synovial fluid was additionally collected from ankylosing spondylitis patients.

Sequencing was performed on an Illumina HiSeq 2500. Quantitative 5'-RACE with molecular barcodes was the method used to prepare the TCR beta libraries. The original pipeline was this. A new computational method, built on a probabilistic model of VDJ rearrangement, was used to identify disease-linked TCR variants. The raw public reads went through TCRdb reprocessing: fastp at Q25, MiXCR clone calling, in-frame beta chains kept. Each entry is one CDR3 protein sequence, shown with its most common DNA and genes. The V and J calls were not made by the authors but by TCRdb's processing. The sample data list approximately 340,000 distinct CDR3 sequences, and roughly 14% of these were observed just once. The top ten clones comprise around 0.99% of the sample. Overall results and qualifications from the work: Blood from ankylosing spondylitis patients appeared to be characterized by a TCR beta motif made up of several highly homologous amino acid variants. In peripheral blood, the disease-linked clones were found at relatively low frequencies and had a CD8+ phenotype. Some motif variants were previously reported in synovial fluid and blood of reactive arthritis patients, suggesting common disease-initiation mechanisms. The disease-linked clones were reported as significantly enriched in matched synovial fluid samples from ankylosing spondylitis patients.

Source material: blood, either unsorted or a sorted T cell fraction (not recorded which). The source is a male donor with ankylosing spondylitis or in good health (not recorded which). The sequence joins TRBV18 to TRBJ1-5; the D gene is perhaps TRBD1, from 5 matching bases. The sequence in DNA is TGTGCCAGCTCACCGCCCCAGGGTCAGCCCCAGCATTTT. Its translation is CASSPPQGQPQHF.